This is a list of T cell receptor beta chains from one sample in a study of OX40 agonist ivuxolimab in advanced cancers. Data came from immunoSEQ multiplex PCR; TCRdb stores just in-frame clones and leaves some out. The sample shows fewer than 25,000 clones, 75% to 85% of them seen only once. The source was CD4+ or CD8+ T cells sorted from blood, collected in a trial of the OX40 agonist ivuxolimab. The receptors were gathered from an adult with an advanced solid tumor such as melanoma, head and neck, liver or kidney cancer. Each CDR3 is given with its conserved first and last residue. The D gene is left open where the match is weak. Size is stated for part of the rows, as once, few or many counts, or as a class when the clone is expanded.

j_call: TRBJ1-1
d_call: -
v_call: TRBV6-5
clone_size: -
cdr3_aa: CASLHARGAFF
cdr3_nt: TGTGCCAGCCTACATGCTCGGGGAGCTTTCTTT

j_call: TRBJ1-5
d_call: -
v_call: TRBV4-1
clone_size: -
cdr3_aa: CASSGGLGAYSNQPQHF
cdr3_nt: TGCGCCAGCAGCGGAGGGTTGGGGGCTTATAGCAATCAGCCCCAGCATTTT

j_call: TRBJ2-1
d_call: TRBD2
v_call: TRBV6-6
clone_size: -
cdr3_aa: CASSPPGLAGDEQFF
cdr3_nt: TGTGCCAGCAGTCCTCCGGGACTAGCGGGGGATGAGCAGTTCTTC

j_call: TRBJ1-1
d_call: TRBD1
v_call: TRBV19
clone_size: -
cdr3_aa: CASRQGGTEAFF
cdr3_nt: TGTGCCAGTAGACAGGGGGGAACTGAAGCTTTCTTT

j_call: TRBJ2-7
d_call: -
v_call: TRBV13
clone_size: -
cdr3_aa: CASSYTRGGEQYF
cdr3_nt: TGTGCCAGCAGCTACACCAGGGGGGGAGAGCAGTACTTC

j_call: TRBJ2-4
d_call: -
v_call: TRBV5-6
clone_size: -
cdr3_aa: CASSFAGAKNIQYF
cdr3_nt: TGTGCCAGCAGCTTCGCTGGGGCCAAAAACATTCAGTACTTC

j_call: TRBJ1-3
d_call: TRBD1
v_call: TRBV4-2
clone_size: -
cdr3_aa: CASSQERQGISGNTIYF
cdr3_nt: TGTGCCAGCAGCCAGGAAAGACAGGGAATCTCTGGAAACACCATATATTTT

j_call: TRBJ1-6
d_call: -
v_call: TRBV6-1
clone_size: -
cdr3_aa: CASSEAQGTYNSPLHF
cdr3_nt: TGTGCCAGCAGTGAAGCGCAAGGGACCTATAATTCACCCCTCCACTTT

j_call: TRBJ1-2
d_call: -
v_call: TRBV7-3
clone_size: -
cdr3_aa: CASSLKTVTNYGYTF
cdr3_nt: TGTGCCAGCAGCCTTAAAACGGTTACTAACTATGGCTACACCTTC

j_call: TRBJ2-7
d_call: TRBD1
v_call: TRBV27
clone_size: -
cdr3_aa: CASSLIVQGAYEQYF
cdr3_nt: TGTGCCAGCAGTTTAATAGTACAGGGGGCCTACGAGCAGTACTTC

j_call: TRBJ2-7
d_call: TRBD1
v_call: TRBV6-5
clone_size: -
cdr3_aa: CASSPTGGWYEQYF
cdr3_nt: TGTGCCAGCAGCCCCACAGGGGGCTGGTACGAGCAGTACTTC

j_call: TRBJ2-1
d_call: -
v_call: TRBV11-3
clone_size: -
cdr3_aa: CASSLEGKEQFF
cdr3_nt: TGTGCCAGCAGCTTAGAGGGGAAAGAGCAGTTCTTC

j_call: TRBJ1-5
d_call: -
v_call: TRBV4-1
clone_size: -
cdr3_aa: CASSQGGTSNQPQHF
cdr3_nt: TGCGCCAGCAGCCAAGGCGGGACAAGTAATCAGCCCCAGCATTTT

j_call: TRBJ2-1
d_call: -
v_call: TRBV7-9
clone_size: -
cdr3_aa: CASSLGSYNEQFF
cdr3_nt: TGTGCCAGCAGCTTAGGTTCCTACAATGAGCAGTTCTTC

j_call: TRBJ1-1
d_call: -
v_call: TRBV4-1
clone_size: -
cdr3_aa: CASSQHLRAVAEAFF
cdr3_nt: TGCGCCAGCAGCCAACACTTGAGGGCGGTCGCTGAAGCTTTCTTT

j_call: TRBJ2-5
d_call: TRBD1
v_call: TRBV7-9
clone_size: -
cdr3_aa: CASSSTGAQETQYF
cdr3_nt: TGTGCCAGCAGCTCGACAGGGGCCCAAGAGACCCAGTACTTC

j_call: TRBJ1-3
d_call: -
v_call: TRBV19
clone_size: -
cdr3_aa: CASISAASSGNTIYF
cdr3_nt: TGTGCCAGTATATCAGCTGCCAGCTCTGGAAACACCATATATTTT

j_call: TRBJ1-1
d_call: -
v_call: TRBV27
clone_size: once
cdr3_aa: CASSLQGIVTEAFF
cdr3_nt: TGTGCCAGCAGTTTACAGGGGATAGTTACTGAAGCTTTCTTT

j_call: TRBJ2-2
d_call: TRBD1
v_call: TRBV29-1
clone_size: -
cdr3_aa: CSGVPGGNGELFF
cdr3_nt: TGCAGCGGTGTGCCAGGGGGCAACGGGGAGCTGTTTTTT

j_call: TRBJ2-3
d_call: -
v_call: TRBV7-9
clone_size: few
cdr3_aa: CASSSPRKWNTQYF
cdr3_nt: TGTGCCAGCAGCTCCCCCCGAAAATGGAATACGCAGTATTTT

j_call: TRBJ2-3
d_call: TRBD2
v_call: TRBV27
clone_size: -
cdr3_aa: CASSLWLAGDTDTQYF
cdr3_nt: TGTGCCAGCAGTTTGTGGCTAGCGGGGGACACAGATACGCAGTATTTT

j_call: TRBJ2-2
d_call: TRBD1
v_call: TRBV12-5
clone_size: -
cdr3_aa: CASGLERTGLNTGELFF
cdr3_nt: TGTGCTAGTGGTTTGGAGAGGACAGGACTGAACACCGGGGAGCTGTTTTTT

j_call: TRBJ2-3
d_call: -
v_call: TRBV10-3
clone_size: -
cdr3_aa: CAIRSDGSTDTQYF
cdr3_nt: TGTGCCATCAGGTCGGACGGAAGCACAGATACGCAGTATTTT

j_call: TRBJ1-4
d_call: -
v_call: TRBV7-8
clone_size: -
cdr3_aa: CASSLLHEKLFF
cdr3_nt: TGTGCCAGCAGCCTCCTACATGAAAAACTGTTTTTT

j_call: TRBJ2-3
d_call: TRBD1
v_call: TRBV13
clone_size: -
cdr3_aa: CASSLSAGGTGDTQYF
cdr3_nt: TGTGCCAGCAGCTTATCAGCAGGGGGTACAGGGGATACGCAGTATTTT

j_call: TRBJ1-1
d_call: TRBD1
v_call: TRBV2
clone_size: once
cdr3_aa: CASSRTGGRAFF
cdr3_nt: TGTGCCAGCAGTCGAACAGGGGGAAGAGCTTTCTTT

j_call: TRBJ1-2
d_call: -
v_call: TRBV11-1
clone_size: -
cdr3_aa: CASTKSGDGALF
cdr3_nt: TGTGCCAGCACCAAAAGCGGGGACGGAGCCTTATTC

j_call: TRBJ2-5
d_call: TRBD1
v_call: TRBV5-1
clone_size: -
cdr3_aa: CASTRDRAYQETQYF
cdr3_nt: TGCGCCAGCACCCGGGACAGGGCCTACCAAGAGACCCAGTACTTC

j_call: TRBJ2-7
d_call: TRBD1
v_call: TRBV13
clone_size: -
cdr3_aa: CASSHRGDRVNEQYF
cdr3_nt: TGTGCCAGCAGCCACCGAGGGGACAGGGTCAACGAGCAGTACTTC

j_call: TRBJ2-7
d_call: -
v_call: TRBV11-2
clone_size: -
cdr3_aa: CASSLGGNEQYF
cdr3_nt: TGTGCCAGCAGCTTAGGGGGCAACGAGCAGTACTTC

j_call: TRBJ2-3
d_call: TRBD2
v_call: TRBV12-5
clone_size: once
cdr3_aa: CASGYGGARDTQYF
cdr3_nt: TGTGCTAGTGGTTACGGGGGGGCCCGAGATACGCAGTATTTT

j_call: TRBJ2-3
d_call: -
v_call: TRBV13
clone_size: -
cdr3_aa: CASSPYRSTDTQYF
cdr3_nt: TGTGCCAGCAGCCCTTACAGAAGCACAGATACGCAGTATTTT

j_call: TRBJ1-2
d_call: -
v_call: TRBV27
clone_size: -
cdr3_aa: CASKTGKFEGYTF
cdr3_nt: TGTGCCAGCAAAACAGGGAAGTTCGAGGGCTACACCTTC

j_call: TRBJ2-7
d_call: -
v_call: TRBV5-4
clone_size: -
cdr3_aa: CASSGTYEQYF
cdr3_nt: TGTGCCAGCAGCGGGACCTACGAGCAGTACTTC

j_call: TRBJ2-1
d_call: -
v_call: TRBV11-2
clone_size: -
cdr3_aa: CASTLSTGGSDEQFF
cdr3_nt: TGTGCCAGCACCCTGAGTACTGGGGGCTCGGATGAGCAGTTCTTC

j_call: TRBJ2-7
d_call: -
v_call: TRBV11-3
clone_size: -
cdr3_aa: CASSPTPASYEQYF
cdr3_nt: TGTGCCAGCAGTCCTACCCCCGCATCGTACGAGCAGTACTTC

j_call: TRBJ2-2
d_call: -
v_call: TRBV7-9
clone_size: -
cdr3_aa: CASSPRWNPNTGELFF
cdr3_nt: TGTGCCAGCAGCCCTAGGTGGAACCCGAACACCGGGGAGCTGTTTTTT

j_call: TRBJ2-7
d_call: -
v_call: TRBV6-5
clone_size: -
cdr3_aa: CASSYSGTQTYEQYF
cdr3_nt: TGTGCCAGCAGTTACTCGGGGACGCAAACCTACGAGCAGTACTTC

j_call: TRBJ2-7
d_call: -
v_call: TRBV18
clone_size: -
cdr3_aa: CASSPMGYEQYF
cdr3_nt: TGTGCCAGCTCACCCATGGGCTACGAGCAGTACTTC

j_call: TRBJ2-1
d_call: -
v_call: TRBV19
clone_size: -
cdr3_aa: CASSIGSSEQFF
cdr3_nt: TGTGCCAGTAGTATTGGGAGTAGTGAGCAGTTCTTC

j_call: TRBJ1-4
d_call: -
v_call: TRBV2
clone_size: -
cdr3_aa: CASSDSRTNEKLFF
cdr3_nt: TGTGCCAGCAGTGATAGTAGAACTAATGAAAAACTGTTTTTT

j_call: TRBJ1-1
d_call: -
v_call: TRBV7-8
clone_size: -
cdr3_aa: CASSVGGRNTEAFF
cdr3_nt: TGTGCCAGCAGTGTGGGGGGGAGGAACACTGAAGCTTTCTTT

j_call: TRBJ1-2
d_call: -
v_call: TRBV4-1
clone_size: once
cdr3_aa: CASSQDMANYGYTF
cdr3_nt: TGCGCCAGCAGCCAAGATATGGCTAACTATGGCTACACCTTC

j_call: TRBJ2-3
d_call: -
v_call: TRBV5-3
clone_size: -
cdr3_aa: CARRYGWSTDTQYF
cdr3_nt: TGTGCCAGAAGGTATGGATGGTCCACAGATACGCAGTATTTT